This T cell receptor (beta chain) was captured in a study of cytomegalovirus exposure and HLA in healthy donors. Study background: The same platform was used for the 120 or so validation repertoires as for the roughly 730 first-cohort repertoires, as reported in a later analysis.

The CDR3 has 15 amino acids. The trim removed 4 bases at V and 7 bases at J, leaving 13 bases unmatched. Germline values: CDR1 SGHRS, CDR2 YFSETQ. Profiling relied on immunoSEQ multiplex PCR, and the TCRdb table lists in-frame clones only, not all of them. The profile covers about 120,000 clones, with approximately 88% appearing a single time and nearly 6.5% taken by the ten largest. Study-level findings and limits: Cytomegalovirus status, reportedly, was diagnosed with high specificity and sensitivity by the classifier. It was found in a later analysis that first-cohort TCR clusters tended to co-occur in the 100 to 150 validation repertoires.

With respect to this clone: Its antigen remains unidentified.

The rearrangement links TRBV5-1 to TRBJ2-7, with TRBD1 identical over 8 bases. The sequence derives from a woman aged 18-35 years in good health and CMV-seropositive. Sequencing used PBMCs. The CDR3 is CASSLTSDRAGEQYF. The CDR3 coding sequence is TGCGCCAGCAGCCTAACATCGGACAGGGCGGGGGAGCAGTACTTC.